The clone carrying this TCR beta chain has more than one count but fewer than ten. The second PCR ran about 6 to 12 cycles with a sample-barcoded 5' primer and J-beta primers. Tagging of each cDNA molecule was performed by a template-switch adaptor with 12 random nucleotides. TCRdb processed the 5' RACE reads anew with MiXCR; each CDR3 protein has one entry. The profile shows approximately 800,000 distinct CDR3 sequences, 20% to 25% of them singletons. Germline V gene lookup returns CDR1 MNHEY and CDR2 SVGAGI. The CDR3 covers 15 residues. V shed 5 bases, J shed 1 base, and the junction held 7 bases outside the gene matches. The data are from a study of blood T cells in healthy people across ages. These data also formed part of another study, on T cells of mothers and their children. In that study: Each donor was one of three healthy Caucasian mothers or one of their six children.

The specimen sequenced was blood. The J gene is TRBJ1-2, the V gene TRBV6-5; 7 bases match TRBD1. This clonotype was sampled from a boy aged 5-17 years in good health. The CDR3 region is CASSPRQGGNYGYTF. CDR3 bases: TGTGCCAGCAGTCCCCGACAGGGAGGTAACTATGGCTACACCTTC.